This record concerns one T cell receptor (beta chain) sequence. The data stem from a study of human T cells and chemical hapten exposure. Study background: The study traced per-sample TCR yield variation mainly to small differences in pooled library volumes.

As to time point: pre-sensitization, week 0. The treatment is: therapeutic diphenylcyclopropenone sensitization with weekly scalp DPC. Unfractionated whole blood was the source of the extracted total RNA. Germline CDR1 is MNHNY and CDR2 is SVGAGI (reference sequence). The CDR3 has 17 amino acids. The ends lost 0 bases at V and 8 bases at J; junction bases unmatched: 9. MiXCR was run by TCRdb on the RACE reads, yielding one entry per CDR3 protein. The sample consists of roughly 36,000 distinct CDR3 sequences, 10% of them appearing once. This receptor was obtained from a man in his fifties with alopecia areata. Some clones in this sample may be carry-over from other donors' samples. The chain joins TRBV6-6 to TRBJ1-6; 8 nucleotides line up with TRBD1. Sample: whole blood, taken in connection with sensitization to the hapten diphenylcyclopropenone (DPC). The CDR3 bases are TGTGCCAGCAGTTACTCAGCTGTCGGACAGGGCCATTCACCCCTCCACTTT. Translation: CASSYSAVGQGHSPLHF.